What follows are 5 T cell receptor beta chains derived from one specimen sequenced in a study of response to subunit inactivated influenza vaccine. TCRdb fed the RT-PCR reads into MiXCR, producing one record per CDR3 protein. Of 500,000 or so distinct CDR3 sequences in the sample, roughly 11% were seen once. This specimen consisted of PBMCs from blood, obtained roughly 6 weeks after vaccination. These receptors all stem from a man aged 45-65 years who received an inactivated influenza vaccine.

The chain is built from TRBV18 and TRBJ1-5, with 9 positions matching TRBD1. The CDR3 runs 16 residues. The V gene end was trimmed by 2 bases and the J gene end by 1 base; junction bases not matched to a gene: 3. From germline, CDR1 is KGHSH and CDR2 LQKENI. CDR3 protein: CASSPTGTGSNQPQHF. The CDR3 nucleotides are TGTGCCAGCTCACCAACCGGGACAGGGAGCAATCAGCCCCAGCATTTT.

J is TRBJ2-1 and V is TRBV28; D is possibly TRBD2 (7 bases). This CDR3 region has 17 residues. The ends were cut back, 1 base at V and 7 bases at J, with 20 bases in the middle. The V gene's germline CDR1 is MDHEN and CDR2 SYDVKM. This chain's CDR3 is CASSLSGGGSRWNEQFF. CDR3 nucleotides: TGTGCCAGCAGTTTATCCGGCGGGGGCAGTCGATGGAATGAGCAGTTCTTC.

This clonotype has only a few counts. The chain combines TRBV7-2 with TRBJ2-3, with D perhaps assigned TRBD1 or TRBD2 (5 bases each). V lost 0 bases and J 5 bases, leaving 12 bases between the germline ends. From germline, CDR1 is SGHTA and CDR2 FQGNSA. The CDR3 extends over 15 amino acids. The CDR3 loop is CASSLATGRRDTQYF. CDR3 coding DNA: TGTGCCAGCAGCTTAGCGACGGGGCGGAGAGATACGCAGTATTTT. The whole variable domain, filled in from reference TRBV7-2 and TRBJ2-3, reads GAGVSQSPSNKVTEKGKDVELRCDPISGHTALYWYRQSLGQGLEFLIYFQGNSAPDKSGLPSDRFSAERTGGSVSTLTIQRTQQEDSAVYLCASSLATGRRDTQYFGPGTRLTVL.

This sequence joins TRBV6-5 and TRBJ2-5; D is undetermined. V was pared by 4 bases and J by 0 bases, with 12 bases between. Germline CDR1 and CDR2: MNHEY and SVGAGI. The CDR3 has 15 residues. The CDR3 nucleotides read TGTGCCAGCAGTTGGGCCTCAGGTAACCAAGAGACCCAGTACTTC. Translating gives CASSWASGNQETQYF.

This clonotype was counted at least ten times. This chain joins TRBV12-3 or TRBV12-4 and TRBJ2-7; the D call may be TRBD1 or TRBD2 (6 bases each). The CDR3 totals 14 residues. Deletions cut 5 bases from V and 3 bases from J, with 14 bases between. The CDR3 loop is CASSQQAGHYEQYF. The CDR3 DNA is TGTGCCAGCAGTCAACAGGCGGGACACTACGAGCAGTACTTC.